The clone carrying this T cell receptor (beta chain) was recorded many times. Its antigen is not identified. MiXCR was run by TCRdb on the RT-PCR reads, yielding one entry per CDR3 protein. Here the sample spans 170,000 or so distinct CDR3 sequences, roughly 10% being singletons. This specimen belongs to a study of response to subunit inactivated influenza vaccine. Study conclusions and caveats: T cells newly recruited by each seasonal influenza vaccination are few, the authors suggested.

The ends were cut back, 5 bases at V and 7 bases at J, with 14 bases in the middle. The length of the CDR3 is 12 residues. Germline loops: CDR1 SQVTM, CDR2 ANQGSEA. The sample in question was CD8+ T cells sorted from PBMCs, obtained less than 30 months after vaccination. The V call is TRBV29-1, the J call TRBJ2-5; the D gene is possibly TRBD1 (6 bases). The sequence was collected from a man between 50 and 69 years old who received an inactivated influenza vaccine. The CDR3 DNA reads TGCAGCGTTCGGGGCCTCAGGGGGACCCAGTACTTC. It specifies CSVRGLRGTQYF.